This TCR beta chain was identified in a study of blood T cell repertoires in COVID-19 (dated by TCRdb to the early 2020s). The study in broad terms: Samples covering the acute and convalescent phases of COVID-19 were provided by collaborators in the United States, Italy and Spain. The material from the prospective study consisted of cDNA or gDNA derived from T cells, B-cell-depleted T cells, or PBMCs. The dataset comprised deeply sampled blood TCRbeta repertoires from subjects exposed to, actively infected with, or recovered from COVID-19. The repertoires were released in a freely available public database meant as a resource for research on the immune response to SARS-CoV-2. Samples came from the ongoing ImmuneRACE study (first 160 participants) plus 1,254 subjects from 6 global collaborators. A de-identified subject ID, COVID-19 status, age in years and sex were almost always included in the sample metadata. Where available, HLA class I and class II types were taken from metadata supplied by the sample provider and were not determined by assay-based typing.

TCRbeta CDR3 regions were amplified from genomic DNA by means of the immunoSEQ Assay, a bias-controlled multiplex PCR. The study's own analysis went as follows. The number of nucleated cells in each sample was estimated from the amplification of reference gene primers within the assay. To quantify the absolute abundance of each unique TCRbeta CDR3 rearrangement, sequence reads were collapsed and filtered. Productive Simpson clonality was computed per sample as the square root of Simpson's diversity index over productive rearrangements. Entries here come from immuneACCESS through TCRdb and include only in-frame sequences with V and J called. Some clones fail to appear in such tables; in the studies checked, an unresolved V gene covers under half of the shortfall, and the cause of the remainder is unknown. The DNA gave D and trimming, while V, J and clone size come from that table. This sample comprises 45,000 to 70,000 clones, roughly 87% of them detected only once. The biggest ten clones account for more than 20% of the sample.

Study-level results and caveats: The amount of clinical and demographic metadata varied by source and participant and was provided uncurated.

In Seattle, one collaborating source enrolled patients while the infection was active and tracked those patients longitudinally over the course of disease. Whole blood was collected in K2EDTA tubes by collaborating institutions according to the institutions' own protocols. Collaborator samples were shipped for TCRbeta analysis as frozen whole blood, isolated PBMCs, or DNA extracted from either sample type. The germline V gene (reference sequence) sets CDR1 to LNHDA and CDR2 to SQIVND. V loses 3 bases, J loses 7 bases, and the germline ends lie 10 bases apart. The CDR3 numbers 14 residues from cysteine through phenylalanine. Only the CDR3 region is kept as DNA, spanning 42 bases read in frame from base 1. Worth noting for this clone: Its recognized antigen is unknown. No much larger clonotype is one base removed from it; base qualities were not supplied. The same CDR3 also results from other DNA sequences found in this sample.

Input material: peripheral blood. Recombination joined TRBV19 with TRBJ1-6; TRBD1 is a possible D gene, resting on 6 matching bases. The clonotype was recovered from a woman older than 75 with COVID-19, enrolled during active disease. The CDR3 region has the sequence CASSIRGPNSPLHF. DNA sequence: TGTGCCAGTAGTATCAGGGGCCCAAATTCACCCCTCCACTTT.